This T cell receptor beta chain was recorded in a study of blood T cell repertoires in COVID-19. In the study overall: Spain, Italy and the United States supplied samples that represented acute and convalescent COVID-19. From T cells, B-cell-depleted T cells, or PBMCs came the material, which was cDNA or gDNA.

V was pared by 3 bases and J by 7 bases, with 1 base of the junction left unmatched. Germline V gene lookup returns CDR1 LNHDA and CDR2 SQIVND (reference sequence). The CDR3 loop spans 14 amino acids. How the authors handled the data: Nucleated cell counts were estimated from reference gene primer amplification. Repertoires were generated with immunoSEQ multiplex PCR, while TCRdb's copy carries only in-frame clones and drops some. V and J calls plus clone size are reproduced from that table; the DNA served to infer D and trimming. This sample has 150,000 to 200,000 clones, with 70% to 90% found just once.

This chain connects TRBV19 to TRBJ2-1, with TRBD2 matching over 12 bases. Sequencing was carried out using peripheral blood. This TCR derives from a man in his fifties or sixties who had recovered from COVID-19. CDR3 DNA: TGTGCCAGTAGTATCGGACTAGCGGGAAATGAGCAGTTCTTC. The encoded protein is CASSIGLAGNEQFF.